This T cell receptor (beta chain) was found in a study of cytomegalovirus exposure and HLA in healthy donors. A word on this clone: Antigen unknown.

Trimming left V 7 bases short and J 5 bases short, with 12 bases between. CDR1 is WSHSY and CDR2 is SAAADI in the germline V gene. This CDR3 is built from 13 residues. Findings of the study overall: Previous analysis showed most TCR beta V segments were productive about 90% or about 30% of the time.

Primers: 60 Vbeta forward and 13 Jbeta reverse. The table came from immunoSEQ multiplex PCR; TCRdb's copy has only in-frame clones and leaves some out. The repertoire has 75,000 to 95,000 clones, over 75% of them found once; the top ten carry about 4.2%. Though nominally healthy at sampling, donors likely had unrecorded immune exposures. This TCR was recovered from a male donor in good health and CMV-seropositive. V and J are TRBV10-2 and TRBJ2-1; D perhaps matches TRBD1 (6 bases). The sample taken for sequencing was PBMCs. DNA for the CDR3: TGCGCCAGCAAAAGGACAGAAAACAATGAGCAGTTCTTC. This encodes CASKRTENNEQFF.